These 5 T cell receptor beta chains originate from one sample sequenced in a study of blood T cell repertoires in COVID-19. TCRdb keeps only in-frame clones here, not all; method: immunoSEQ multiplex PCR. The data show about 270,000 clones, roughly 86% seen once. Sequencing input: PBMCs or T cells enriched from blood (not recorded which). The origin of the receptors is a woman aged 18 to 35 who had recovered from COVID-19.

The CDR3 loop reads CATSEDYRVEAFF. The CDR3 DNA is TGTGCCACCAGTGAGGATTACAGAGTTGAAGCTTTCTTT. The J gene is TRBJ1-1, the V gene TRBV24-1; D call uncertain. V was trimmed by 4 bases and J by 7 bases, leaving 12 bases between them. Germline V gene sequence: CDR1 KGHDR, CDR2 SFDVKD. CDR3 size: 13 residues.

The chain combines TRBV27 with TRBJ2-6, with D possibly TRBD1 on 6 matching bases. The CDR3 has 18 residues. V was pared by 6 bases and J by 0 bases, with 18 bases between. CDR1 and CDR2 (germline): MNHEY, SMNVEV (reference sequence). CDR3 amino acids: CASSRPWQGSSGANVLTF. CDR3 sequence (DNA): TGTGCCAGCAGCCGCCCCTGGCAGGGGAGCTCTGGGGCCAACGTCCTGACTTTC.

This sequence joins TRBV30 and TRBJ2-1; tentative D call: TRBD2 (5 bases). Germline CDR1 is GTSNPN and CDR2 is SVGIG (reference sequence). CDR3 size: 14 residues. The V gene lost 2 bases and the J gene lost 8 bases, with 16 bases spanning the gap. The DNA of the CDR3 is TGTGCCTGGAGTCCGGACTGGGCCCCCTATGAGCAGTTCTTC. It is translated as CAWSPDWAPYEQFF. Variable domain in full (rest from reference TRBV30 and TRBJ2-1): SQTIHQWPATLVQPVGSPLSLECTVEGTSNPNLYWYRQAAGRGLQLLFYSVGIGQISSEVPQNLSASRPQDRQFILSSKKLLLSDSGFYLCAWSPDWAPYEQFFGPGTRLTVL.

The chain links TRBV11-2 to TRBJ1-2; 7 bases line up with TRBD1. Germline V gene sequence: CDR1 SGHAT, CDR2 FQNNGV. Unmatched junction bases numbered 20, after V lost 2 bases and J lost 5 bases. CDR3 length: 19 residues. CDR3 in amino acids: CASSLRSRIGTAPSYGYTF. CDR3 sequence (DNA): TGTGCCAGCAGCTTACGGTCCCGTATAGGGACAGCTCCGTCTTATGGCTACACCTTC.

V gene TRBV7-9 combines with J gene TRBJ2-3, with TRBD2 identical over 14 bases. The CDR3 totals 19 residues. Germline CDR1 is SEHNR and CDR2 is FQNEAQ (reference sequence). V was clipped by 5 bases and J by 2 bases; unmatched bases: 12. Written as DNA, the CDR3 is TGTGCCAGCAGCCCGGAGGCTGGACTAGCGGGAGGTACCACAGATACGCAGTATTTT. It codes for CASSPEAGLAGGTTDTQYF.